The rows below give T cell receptor beta chains drawn from one sample of a study of shared clonotypes between healthy human individuals. Some clones are missing from TCRdb's copy, which holds only in-frame ones; the method was immunoSEQ multiplex PCR. The table records 110,000 or so clones, around two thirds of them present only once. Material: memory CD8+ T cells sorted from blood. All receptors derive from a woman in her twenties or thirties in good health. Both conserved end residues are part of each CDR3. A D gene is named only where the DNA matches it firmly. Clone size is not always given. Where it is, it says once, few, many or a class for expanded clones.

v_gene: TRBV7-9; j_gene: TRBJ1-3; d_gene: NA; abundance: NA; CDR3aa: CASSGAGQNTIYF; CDR3nt: TGTGCCAGCAGCGGGGCAGGGCAAAACACCATATATTTT
v_gene: TRBV19; j_gene: TRBJ2-1; d_gene: TRBD2; abundance: NA; CDR3aa: CASSTSGYNEQFF; CDR3nt: TGTGCCAGCAGCACTAGCGGATACAATGAGCAGTTCTTC
v_gene: TRBV7-9; j_gene: TRBJ2-3; d_gene: NA; abundance: NA; CDR3aa: CASSSLPAGVAARGDTQYF; CDR3nt: TGTGCCAGCAGCTCCCTACCGGCCGGGGTAGCGGCCCGGGGAGATACGCAGTATTTT
v_gene: TRBV7-3; j_gene: TRBJ2-7; d_gene: TRBD2; abundance: NA; CDR3aa: CASSLILAGVDEQYF; CDR3nt: TGTGCCAGCAGCTTAATTCTAGCGGGAGTTGACGAGCAGTACTTC
v_gene: TRBV29-1; j_gene: TRBJ1-1; d_gene: NA; abundance: NA; CDR3aa: CSVEDVVAFF; CDR3nt: TGCAGCGTTGAGGACGTGGTAGCTTTCTTT
v_gene: TRBV2; j_gene: TRBJ2-1; d_gene: NA; abundance: NA; CDR3aa: CATSIAARYNEQFF; CDR3nt: TGTGCCACCTCAATAGCGGCTCGCTACAATGAGCAGTTCTTC
v_gene: TRBV27; j_gene: TRBJ1-5; d_gene: TRBD1; abundance: NA; CDR3aa: CASSSSPVGQDNQPQHF; CDR3nt: TGTGCCAGCAGTTCTTCCCCTGTCGGACAGGACAATCAGCCCCAGCATTTT
v_gene: TRBV30; j_gene: TRBJ2-7; d_gene: NA; abundance: NA; CDR3aa: CASSIALSSYEQYF; CDR3nt: TGTGCCAGTAGTATCGCGCTGAGCTCCTACGAGCAGTACTTC
v_gene: TRBV4-2; j_gene: TRBJ2-7; d_gene: TRBD2; abundance: once; CDR3aa: CASSREVAGGPGSLYEQYF; CDR3nt: TGTGCCAGCAGCCGGGAGGTAGCGGGAGGGCCGGGTTCTCTATACGAGCAGTACTTC
v_gene: TRBV27; j_gene: TRBJ2-1; d_gene: TRBD2; abundance: NA; CDR3aa: CASTLLAGVGEQFF; CDR3nt: TGTGCCAGCACCCTACTAGCGGGAGTAGGGGAGCAGTTCTTC
v_gene: TRBV4-1; j_gene: TRBJ1-5; d_gene: NA; abundance: NA; CDR3aa: CASSQDPSNQPQHF; CDR3nt: TGCGCCAGCAGCCAGGACCCTAGCAATCAGCCCCAGCATTTT
v_gene: TRBV21-1; j_gene: TRBJ2-7; d_gene: NA; abundance: once; CDR3aa: CASSKGGRADYEQYF; CDR3nt: TGTGCCAGCAGCAAAGGGGGCAGGGCGGACTACGAGCAGTACTTC
v_gene: TRBV5-1; j_gene: TRBJ2-6; d_gene: TRBD2; abundance: once; CDR3aa: CASSLEAGVSSGANVLTF; CDR3nt: TGCGCCAGCAGCTTGGAAGCGGGGGTCAGCTCTGGGGCCAACGTCCTGACTTTC
v_gene: TRBV6-5; j_gene: TRBJ1-1; d_gene: NA; abundance: NA; CDR3aa: CASSYGVAGEEAEAFF; CDR3nt: TGTGCCAGCAGTTACGGCGTCGCAGGGGAAGAGGCTGAAGCTTTCTTT
v_gene: TRBV4-2; j_gene: TRBJ1-2; d_gene: NA; abundance: NA; CDR3aa: CASSQGGPYGYTF; CDR3nt: TGTGCCAGCAGCCAAGGCGGACCCTATGGCTACACCTTC
v_gene: TRBV25-1; j_gene: TRBJ2-2; d_gene: NA; abundance: NA; CDR3aa: CASTGLKQGIAGELFF; CDR3nt: TGTGCCAGTACTGGGCTTAAACAGGGTATCGCCGGGGAGCTGTTTTTT
v_gene: TRBV15; j_gene: TRBJ2-4; d_gene: TRBD2; abundance: NA; CDR3aa: CATSRGETSGIVVLAKNIQYF; CDR3nt: TGTGCCACCAGCAGAGGAGAGACTAGCGGGATTGTAGTCCTAGCCAAAAACATTCAGTACTTC
v_gene: TRBV2; j_gene: TRBJ1-5; d_gene: NA; abundance: NA; CDR3aa: CASSHDRYSNQPQHF; CDR3nt: TGTGCCAGCAGCCACGACAGATATAGCAATCAGCCCCAGCATTTT
v_gene: TRBV7-8; j_gene: TRBJ1-1; d_gene: TRBD1; abundance: few; CDR3aa: CASSTSEEGASTEAFF; CDR3nt: TGTGCCAGCAGCACCTCTGAGGAGGGGGCGAGCACTGAAGCTTTCTTT
v_gene: TRBV5-4; j_gene: TRBJ1-1; d_gene: NA; abundance: NA; CDR3aa: CASSLSWDSGTPNTEAFF; CDR3nt: TGTGCCAGCAGCTTGTCCTGGGACTCAGGGACGCCGAACACTGAAGCTTTCTTT
v_gene: TRBV2; j_gene: TRBJ1-3; d_gene: NA; abundance: NA; CDR3aa: CASSVYASSGNTIYF; CDR3nt: TGTGCCAGCAGTGTCTATGCCAGCTCTGGAAACACCATATATTTT
v_gene: TRBV27; j_gene: TRBJ2-7; d_gene: NA; abundance: NA; CDR3aa: CASSLQGGSYYYEQYF; CDR3nt: TGTGCCAGCAGTTTGCAAGGGGGGAGCTACTACTACGAGCAGTACTTC